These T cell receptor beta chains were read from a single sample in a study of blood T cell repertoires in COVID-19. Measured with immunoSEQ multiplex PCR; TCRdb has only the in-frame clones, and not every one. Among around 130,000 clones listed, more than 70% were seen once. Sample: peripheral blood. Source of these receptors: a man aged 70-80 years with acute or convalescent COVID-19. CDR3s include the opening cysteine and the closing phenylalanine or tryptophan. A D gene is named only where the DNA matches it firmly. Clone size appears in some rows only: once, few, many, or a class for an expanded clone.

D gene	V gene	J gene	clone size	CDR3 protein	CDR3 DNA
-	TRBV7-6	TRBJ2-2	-	CASTLGAPTGELFF	TGTGCCAGCACCCTAGGGGCCCCCACCGGGGAGCTGTTTTTT
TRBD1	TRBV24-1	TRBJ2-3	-	CATSDFGDRGPDTQYF	TGTGCCACCAGTGATTTTGGGGACAGGGGCCCAGATACGCAGTATTTT
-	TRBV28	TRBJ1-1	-	CASRGPTGRNTEAFF	TGTGCCAGCAGAGGCCCGACAGGTCGGAACACTGAAGCTTTCTTT
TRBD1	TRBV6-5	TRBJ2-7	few	CASSSRTGGSYEQYF	TGTGCCAGCAGTTCACGGACAGGGGGGTCCTACGAGCAGTACTTC
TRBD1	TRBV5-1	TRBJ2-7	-	CASSPGQGWTSYEQYF	TGCGCCAGCAGCCCCGGACAGGGATGGACCTCCTACGAGCAGTACTTC
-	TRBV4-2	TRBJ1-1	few	CASSQKTAGRENTEAFF	TGTGCCAGCAGCCAAAAAACTGCGGGACGGGAGAACACTGAAGCTTTCTTT
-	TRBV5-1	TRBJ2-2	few	CASSLGQNTGELFF	TGCGCCAGCAGCTTGGGACAGAACACCGGGGAGCTGTTTTTT
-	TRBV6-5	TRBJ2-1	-	CASSYGGTPLEQFF	TGTGCCAGCAGTTACGGAGGGACCCCTCTTGAGCAGTTCTTC
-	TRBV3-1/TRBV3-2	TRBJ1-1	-	CASSQRRNTEAFF	TGTGCCAGCAGCCAGAGGCGGAACACTGAAGCTTTCTTT
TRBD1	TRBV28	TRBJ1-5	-	CASSFLRDRVNQPQHF	TGTGCCAGCAGTTTCCTCCGGGACAGGGTCAATCAGCCCCAGCATTTT
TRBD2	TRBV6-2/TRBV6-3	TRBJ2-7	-	CASSYDGGGPYEQYF	TGTGCCAGCAGTTACGACGGGGGGGGACCCTACGAGCAGTACTTC
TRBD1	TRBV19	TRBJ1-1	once	CASGDRGLIQAFF	TGTGCCAGTGGGGACAGGGGGCTGATTCAAGCTTTCTTT
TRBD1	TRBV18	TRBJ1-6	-	CASSPGTGNNSPLHF	TGTGCCAGCTCACCCGGGACAGGGAATAATTCACCCCTCCACTTT
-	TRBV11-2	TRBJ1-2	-	CASSLGGGPNGYTF	TGTGCCAGCAGCTTAGGAGGCGGGCCCAATGGCTACACCTTC
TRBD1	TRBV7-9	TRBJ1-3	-	CASSRDRGTLRRGNTIYF	TGTGCCAGCAGCCGGGACAGGGGCACTCTCCGGCGTGGAAACACCATATATTTT
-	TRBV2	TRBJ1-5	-	CASSEAGGPQHF	TGTGCCAGCAGTGAAGCCGGAGGGCCCCAGCATTTT
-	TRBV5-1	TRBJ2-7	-	CASSRPGDSYEQYF	TGCGCCAGCAGCCGCCCAGGCGACTCCTACGAGCAGTACTTC
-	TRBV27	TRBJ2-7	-	CASSISPPGSYEQYF	TGTGCCAGCAGTATCTCCCCCCCGGGTAGCTACGAGCAGTACTTC
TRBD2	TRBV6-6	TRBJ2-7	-	CASSPGGAGTFSYEQYF	TGTGCCAGCAGTCCCGGGGGGGCCGGGACTTTCTCCTACGAGCAGTACTTC
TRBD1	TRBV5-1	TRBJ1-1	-	CASSTQGSTTEAFF	TGCGCCAGCAGTACACAGGGGTCGACCACTGAAGCTTTCTTT
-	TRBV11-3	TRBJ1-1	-	CARSDKEVFF	TGTGCCAGGTCCGATAAGGAGGTTTTCTTT
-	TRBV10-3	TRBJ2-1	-	CACSGGRSYNEQFF	TGTGCCTGCTCGGGGGGCCGCTCCTACAATGAGCAGTTCTTC
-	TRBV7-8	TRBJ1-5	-	CASRLGANNQPQHF	TGTGCCAGCAGGTTAGGGGCGAACAATCAGCCCCAGCATTTT
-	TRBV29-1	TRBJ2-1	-	CSVQTPRGNEQFF	TGCAGCGTACAGACACCCCGGGGGAATGAGCAGTTCTTC
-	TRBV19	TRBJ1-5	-	CASSVFGSSAFQPQHF	TGTGCCAGTAGTGTCTTCGGAAGCAGCGCGTTTCAGCCCCAGCATTTT
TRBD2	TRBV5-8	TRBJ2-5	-	CASSATSAETQYF	TGTGCCAGCAGCGCTACTAGCGCAGAGACCCAGTACTTC
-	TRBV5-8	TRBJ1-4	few	CASRVQGTNEKLFF	TGTGCCAGCAGGGTTCAGGGAACTAATGAAAAACTGTTTTTT
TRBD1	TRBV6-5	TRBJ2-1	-	CASSTTGTNEQFF	TGTGCCAGCAGCACGACAGGGACCAATGAGCAGTTCTTC
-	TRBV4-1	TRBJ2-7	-	CASSQESPYEQYF	TGCGCCAGCAGCCAGGAGTCCCCCTACGAGCAGTACTTC
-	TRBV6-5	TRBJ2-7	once	CASSYFREDYEQYF	TGTGCCAGCAGTTACTTCAGGGAGGACTACGAGCAGTACTTC
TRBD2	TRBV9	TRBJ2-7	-	CASQRGRGLTYEQYF	TGTGCCAGTCAGAGAGGGAGGGGATTAACCTACGAGCAGTACTTC
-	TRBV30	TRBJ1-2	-	CAWRSFNIGQNYGYTF	TGTGCCTGGAGATCCTTTAATATTGGACAGAACTATGGCTACACCTTC
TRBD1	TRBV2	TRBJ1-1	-	CASILDRDKTEAFF	TGTGCCAGCATATTAGACAGGGATAAGACTGAAGCTTTCTTT
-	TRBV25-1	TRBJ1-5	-	CASSEGEEGNQPQHF	TGTGCCAGCAGTGAGGGCGAAGAGGGCAATCAGCCACAGCATTTT
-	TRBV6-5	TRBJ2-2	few	CASSSSGGELFF	TGTGCCAGCAGTTCCTCCGGCGGGGAGCTGTTTTTT
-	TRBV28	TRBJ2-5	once	CASSGAGSGKETQYF	TGTGCCAGCAGTGGAGCTGGATCAGGGAAAGAGACCCAGTACTTC
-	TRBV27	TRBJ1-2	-	CASSLTGNGYTF	TGTGCCAGCAGTTTAACCGGGAATGGCTACACCTTC
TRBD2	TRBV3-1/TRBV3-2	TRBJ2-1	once	CASSQGIAGARFF	TGTGCCAGCAGCCAGGGAATAGCGGGGGCCCGTTTCTTC
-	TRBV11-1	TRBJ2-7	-	CASSPSDEQYF	TGTGCCAGCAGCCCGTCGGACGAGCAGTACTTC
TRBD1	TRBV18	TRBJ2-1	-	CASSLQGARRINEQFF	TGTGCCAGCTCACTTCAGGGGGCAAGAAGGATCAATGAGCAGTTCTTC
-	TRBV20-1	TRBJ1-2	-	CSASRGQNFYGYTF	TGCAGTGCTAGTAGAGGACAAAACTTCTATGGCTACACCTTC
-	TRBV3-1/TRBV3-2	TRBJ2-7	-	CASSQARTIVRSYEQYF	TGTGCCAGCAGCCAAGCGAGGACAATCGTAAGGTCCTACGAGCAGTACTTC
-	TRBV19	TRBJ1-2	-	CASSIRQGIGGYTF	TGTGCCAGTAGTATACGCCAGGGGATCGGGGGCTACACCTTC
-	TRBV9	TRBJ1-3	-	CASSEAGSSGNTIYF	TGTGCCAGCAGCGAGGCAGGCTCCTCTGGAAACACCATATATTTT
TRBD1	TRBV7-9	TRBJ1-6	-	CASSLVGTGNSPLHF	TGTGCCAGCAGCTTAGTTGGGACAGGGAATTCACCCCTCCACTTT
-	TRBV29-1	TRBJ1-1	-	CSGLDGGNTEAFF	TGCAGCGGACTCGACGGGGGGAACACTGAAGCTTTCTTT
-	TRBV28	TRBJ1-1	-	CASNPHPPNREEAFF	TGTGCCAGCAATCCTCACCCCCCGAACAGGGAAGAAGCTTTCTTT